Listed below are T cell receptor beta chains from one sample, sequenced in a study of memory CD8 T cells in hepatitis C reinfection. Assay: immunoSEQ multiplex PCR; the TCRdb copy retains only in-frame clones and omits some. The table shows approximately 50,000 clones, with about 90% occurring only once. What was sequenced was naive CD8+ T cells sorted from blood. The receptors were sampled from a young man with hepatitis C virus infection. CDR3s include the opening cysteine and the closing phenylalanine or tryptophan.

TRBV2	TRBJ2-5	CASRITEGETQYF
TRBV6-1	TRBJ1-1	CATKNTEAFF
TRBV2	TRBJ1-2	CASSEGRQGAIGYTF
TRBV7-9	TRBJ2-7	CASGSGRGYEQYF
TRBV29-1	TRBJ2-5	CSVALSSDQETQYF
TRBV6-5	TRBJ1-4	CASSYSNSNEKLFF
TRBV4-3	TRBJ2-2	CASSQGQELGELFF
TRBV5-1	TRBJ2-5	CASSWGDGIQETQYF
TRBV28	TRBJ2-5	CASRTGVQETQYF
TRBV29-1	-	CSVEEGARGNYEQYF
TRBV4-1	TRBJ2-7	CASSRGPGGSYEQYF
TRBV5-8	TRBJ2-2	CASSLAQDTGELFF
TRBV19	TRBJ2-3	CASGGQGLAGVPVTDTQYF
TRBV7-9	TRBJ2-1	CASSLGLAGEDEQFF
TRBV5-5	TRBJ1-1	CASCTGYETEAFF
TRBV5-6	TRBJ2-6	CASSLQGAGANVLTF
TRBV4-1	TRBJ2-7	CASSQDRGRSSYEQYF
TRBV4-3	TRBJ2-2	CASSQDATGGPGELFF
TRBV9	TRBJ2-7	CASSVSDAGTGVYEQYF
TRBV19	TRBJ1-5	CASNIGGHQPQHF
TRBV27	TRBJ2-1	CASSLLGDTYNEQFF
TRBV5-4	TRBJ2-1	CASSWGGSGDEQFF
TRBV7-8	TRBJ1-4	CASSRDEKLFF
TRBV5-1	TRBJ2-7	CASSSLDSSQSYEQYF
TRBV6-6	TRBJ2-2	CASSHGGELFF
TRBV28	TRBJ1-1	CASSPYTGVTEAFF
TRBV7-8	TRBJ2-2	CASSFAITMMNTGELFF
TRBV27	TRBJ2-1	CASRLTGGETYNEQFF
TRBV6-5	TRBJ2-1	CASNSGAYNEQFF
TRBV18	TRBJ2-1	CASSQHVDEQFF
TRBV10-3	TRBJ1-2	CAISEPDGQYNYGYTF
TRBV4-1	TRBJ2-1	CASSQGGGFYNEQFF
TRBV7-9	TRBJ2-7	CASSAARSYEQYF
TRBV29-1	TRBJ2-5	CSVEPRGGQETQYF
TRBV19	TRBJ2-2	CASSGGARELFF